These 28 T cell receptor beta chains were all obtained from the same sample, sequenced in a study of regulatory T cells in long-lasting Graves disease. The TCR beta library used iRepertoire HTBI primers with Arm-PCR amplification of CDR3. MiXCR, run by TCRdb on the multiplex PCR reads, gives a single entry per CDR3 protein. The table lists about 430,000 distinct CDR3 sequences, approximately 15% of them singletons. Time point specified: newly diagnosed GD, antithyroid drugs for less than 3 months. PBMC-derived RNA was used for the TCR library. The data also belong to a second study, concerning T cells in Graves' hyperthyroidism and ophthalmopathy.

The sequencing here drew on peripheral blood mononuclear cells (PBMCs), taken at new diagnosis, from a patient treated with antithyroid drugs. The receptors originated from a middle-aged woman with Graves disease.

This clonotype appeared many times. The chain recombines TRBV20-1 with TRBJ2-1, with TRBD2 as a possible D gene (5 bases). The CDR3 runs to 16 residues. Trimming pared 0 bases from V and 2 bases from J, leaving 14 bases between. Germline assignment: CDR1 DFQATT and CDR2 SNEGSKA (reference sequence). The CDR3 nucleotides are TGCAGTGCTAGAGAGGGTAGAGGGCCAACCTACAATGAGCAGTTCTTC. Protein: CSAREGRGPTYNEQFF.

This clonotype was seen repeatedly, ten times or more. CDR3 in amino acids: CASSFLQGMPEAFF. CDR3 DNA: TGTGCCAGCAGTTTTCTCCAGGGTATGCCTGAAGCTTTCTTT. The V gene is TRBV28, the J gene TRBJ1-1, with D perhaps TRBD1 (5 bases). This CDR3 has 14 residues. Germline V CDR1 and CDR2: MDHEN, SYDVKM. Trimming took 3 bases from V and 6 from J, leaving 14 bases between them.

This clonotype was recorded many times. The V call is TRBV11-3, the J call TRBJ2-3; D gene unclear. Germline V gene sequence: CDR1 SGHNT, CDR2 YENEEA. The CDR3 spans 20 residues. Between the trimmed V and J ends, which lost 0 bases and 0 bases, there was a span of 22 bases. This CDR3 is CASSLDRWQHLGTSTDTQYF. CDR3 nucleotides: TGTGCCAGCAGCTTAGATCGGTGGCAGCACCTTGGAACTAGCACAGATACGCAGTATTTT.

A remark on this clonotype: Its ends do not fully match the called genes, so a read error is possible. CDR3 DNA sequence: TGCAGTGCTAGAGATCGAAGGAAGACGAGCACAGATTCGCAGTATTTT. Translation: CSARDRRKTSTDSQYF. The V gene is TRBV20-1, the J gene TRBJ2-3; D gene unclear. From germline, CDR1 is DFQATT and CDR2 SNEGSKA (reference sequence). There are 16 residues in the CDR3.

At least ten counts were recorded for this clonotype. The CDR3 sequence is CATSRDLGYAGELFF. The DNA for the CDR3 is TGTGCCACCAGCAGAGATCTAGGCTACGCCGGGGAGCTGTTTTTT. The chain links TRBV15 to TRBJ2-2; D remains ambiguous. Germline CDR1 reads LNHNV; CDR2 reads YYDKDF (reference sequence). This CDR3 is built from 15 residues. Deletions cut 0 bases from V and 6 bases from J, with 11 bases between. Filled out from reference TRBV15 and TRBJ2-2, the complete variable domain reads DAMVIQNPRYQVTQFGKPVTLSCSQTLNHNVMYWYQQKSSQAPKLLFHYYDKDFNNEADTPDNFQSRRPNTSFCFLDIRSPGLGDTAMYLCATSRDLGYAGELFFGEGSRLTVL.

V usage is TRBV7-9 and J usage is TRBJ2-1; 16 nucleotides line up with TRBD2. This CDR3 is built from 14 residues. The germline gives CDR1 SEHNR, CDR2 FQNEAQ (reference sequence). J was trimmed by 15 bases and V by 4 bases; bases with no gene match: 6. This CDR3 reads CASSSGLAGGQLFF. In DNA, the CDR3 is TGTGCCAGCAGCTCGGGACTAGCGGGAGGGCAGTTGTTCTTC.

This clonotype was detected ten times or more. The CDR3 sequence: CASCSGTGILNEQFF. As DNA, the CDR3 is TGTGCCAGCTGCTCTGGGACAGGGATTTTGAATGAGCAGTTCTTC. J is TRBJ2-1 and V is TRBV27, with 9 bases fitting TRBD1. This CDR3 is 15 amino acids long. V was clipped by 8 bases and J by 7 bases; unmatched bases: 12. Germline CDR1 and CDR2: MNHEY and SMNVEV (reference sequence).

This clonotype was observed a handful of times. V usage is TRBV20-1 and J usage is TRBJ2-2, with D perhaps TRBD2 (6 bases). Trimming took off 2 bases at V and 2 bases at J, with 15 bases between the two ends. The CDR3 contains 16 residues. The germline gives CDR1 DFQATT, CDR2 SNEGSKA (reference sequence). CDR3 in amino acids: CSARLRGSPNTGELFF. CDR3 nucleotide sequence: TGCAGTGCTAGACTGCGGGGCTCCCCCAACACCGGGGAGCTGTTTTTT.

This clonotype was observed many times. J is TRBJ1-1 and V is TRBV7-9; D gene unclear. This CDR3 has 13 amino acids. With 3 bases removed from V and 8 bases from J, the gap between germline ends came to 13 bases. The V gene's germline CDR1 is SEHNR and CDR2 FQNEAQ (reference sequence). The CDR3 reads CASSFMFPDEAFF. The CDR3 DNA is TGTGCCAGCAGCTTTATGTTCCCAGACGAAGCTTTCTTT. Drawing the rest from reference TRBV7-9 and TRBJ1-1, the complete variable domain is DTGVSQNPRHKITKRGQNVTFRCDPISEHNRLYWYRQTLGQGPEFLTYFQNEAQLEKSRLLSDRFSAERPKGSFSTLEIQRTEQGDSAMYLCASSFMFPDEAFFGQGTRLTVV.

This clonotype was detected many times. V and J are TRBV12-3 or TRBV12-4 and TRBJ1-2, with 9 positions matching TRBD1. V was clipped by 5 bases and J by 0 bases; unmatched bases: 13. This CDR3 is built from 18 residues. Written as DNA, the CDR3 is TGTGCCAGCAGTCTTCCGGGACAGGGACCCTCGGCTAACTATGGCTACACCTTC. Amino acids: CASSLPGQGPSANYGYTF.

This clonotype is a singleton in its sample. V usage is TRBV5-6 and J usage is TRBJ2-1; possibly TRBD1 for D (5 bases). Germline V lookup: CDR1 SGHDT, CDR2 YYEEEE. Trimming cost V 0 bases and J 10 bases, with 8 bases left between them. This CDR3 comprises 12 residues. Here the CDR3 reads CASSLVGAEQFF. The CDR3 nucleotides are TGTGCCAGCAGCTTGGTAGGGGCCGAGCAGTTCTTC. The variable domain in full, with the rest retrieved from reference TRBV5-6 and TRBJ2-1, is DAGVTQSPTHLIKTRGQQVTLRCSPKSGHDTVSWYQQALGQGPQFIFQYYEEEERQRGNFPDRFSGHQFPNYSSELNVNALLLGDSALYLCASSLVGAEQFFGPGTRLTVL.

In this sample, this clonotype turned up a few times. This chain links TRBV7-9 with TRBJ2-5, with a weak D call TRBD2 (5 bases). V lost 4 bases, J lost 2 bases, and 11 bases lay in between. The CDR3 covers 14 residues. From germline, CDR1 is SEHNR and CDR2 FQNEAQ (reference sequence). The CDR3 loop is CASSSDTRQETQYF. CDR3 in DNA: TGTGCCAGCAGCTCCGATACTAGACAAGAGACCCAGTACTTC.

The chain employs TRBV7-8 and TRBJ2-1; 9 bases match TRBD2. The J call may be wrong; the DNA end is better matched by TRBJ2-5. The CDR3 length is 17 residues. Looked up from germline, CDR1 is SGHVS and CDR2 is FQNEAQ. CDR3 region: CASSLDASGITLETQYF. The CDR3 nucleotides read TGTGCCAGCAGCTTAGATGCTAGCGGGATCACGTTAGAGACCCAGTACTTC.

The chain combines TRBV11-2 with TRBJ2-3; 9 positions match TRBD2. Germline-derived CDR1 and CDR2 are SGHAT and FQNNGV. J lost 2 bases, V lost 6 bases, and 6 bases had no gene match. There are 15 residues in the CDR3. The DNA of the CDR3 is TGTGCCAGCAGTGGGGGCGGGAGGGTCACAGATACGCAGTATTTT. Residues: CASSGGGRVTDTQYF.

This clonotype was observed a few times. V gene TRBV15 combines with J gene TRBJ1-1; tentatively, D is TRBD1 (5 bases). Per the germline V gene, CDR1 is LNHNV and CDR2 is YYDKDF (reference sequence). There are 18 residues in the CDR3. V was cut by 5 bases and J by 1 base, with 23 bases left in between. For the CDR3, the DNA is TGTGCCACCAGCGGGACCTTAGTCGGACCCCTTGGGAACACTGAAGCTTTCTTT. This codes for CATSGTLVGPLGNTEAFF.

This clonotype was seen ten or more times. The chain links TRBV12-3 or TRBV12-4 to TRBJ1-5, with D perhaps matching TRBD1 (5 bases). Trimming removed 1 base from V and 6 bases from J, with 7 bases in between. The CDR3 is made up of 13 amino acids. The CDR3 region is CASSLVRGQPQHF. The CDR3 nucleotides read TGTGCCAGCAGTTTAGTAAGGGGTCAGCCCCAGCATTTT.

There are a few counts of this clonotype. This chain joins TRBV12-5 and TRBJ2-2, with unresolved D. V was cut by 11 bases and J by 2 bases, with 15 bases left in between. The CDR3 totals 14 residues. Germline CDR1 and CDR2: LGHNT and FRNRAP. CDR3 sequence: CAGVALGNTGELFF. The CDR3 nucleotides read TGTGCTGGTGTTGCATTGGGAAACACCGGGGAGCTGTTTTTT.

The CDR3 sequence: CASSPGRRGAGQPQHF. The CDR3 region has the DNA TGTGCCAGCAGCCCAGGCCGGCGGGGGGCCGGGCAGCCCCAGCATTTT. The rearrangement uses TRBV11-2 and TRBJ1-5; D possibly corresponds to TRBD1 (6 bases). V was shortened by 5 bases and J by 7 bases, with 21 bases between the two germline ends. This CDR3 spans 16 amino acids. Germline lookup yields CDR1 SGHAT and CDR2 FQNNGV.

In this sample, this clonotype turned up a few times. The V call is TRBV2, the J call TRBJ2-3, with a weak D call TRBD2 (7 bases). This CDR3 has 14 residues. CDR1 and CDR2 (germline): SNHLY, FYNNEI. The V end was cut by 4 bases, the J end by 5 bases, with 13 bases between. DNA of the CDR3: TGTGCCAGCAGTGTGGGGGGAGGGGGAGATACGCAGTATTTT. Residues: CASSVGGGGDTQYF.

V and J are TRBV6-1 and TRBJ2-3; 10 bases map to TRBD2. The CDR3 runs 17 residues. With 6 bases clipped from V and 2 bases from J, the junction kept 11 bases outside the gene matches. Germline-derived CDR1 and CDR2 are MNHNS and SASEGT. The CDR3 is CASSSRAGGRTTDTQYF. CDR3 nucleotides: TGTGCCAGCAGCTCACGAGCGGGAGGGAGAACCACAGATACGCAGTATTTT.

This clonotype was observed a few times. This chain connects TRBV7-9 to TRBJ2-5, with a possible D match to TRBD2 (5 bases). V was trimmed by 1 base and J by 4 bases, leaving 13 bases between them. CDR3 length equals 15 residues. Germline CDR1 is SEHNR and CDR2 is FQNEAQ (reference sequence). CDR3 in DNA: TGTGCCAGCAGCTTAGTTGCCGGTGGAGGAGAGACCCAGTACTTC. Amino acid sequence: CASSLVAGGGETQYF.

The table lists this clonotype with a few counts. This sequence joins TRBV4-2 and TRBJ2-1; D gene uncertain. Germline V gene lookup returns CDR1 LGHNA and CDR2 YNFKEQ. The V end was cut by 0 bases, the J end by 5 bases, with 5 bases between. This CDR3 has 13 residues. The CDR3 DNA reads as TGTGCCAGCAGCCAAGAACGACACAATGAGCAGTTCTTC. Translated: CASSQERHNEQFF.

This clonotype was counted at least ten times. This sequence joins TRBV9 and TRBJ2-1, with 9 bases matching TRBD1. CDR3 length: 13 amino acids. Germline trimming cut 7 bases from V and 7 bases from J; bases unmatched to any gene: 6. Germline loops: CDR1 SGDLS, CDR2 YYNGEE. CDR3 protein: CASGGQGRNEQFF. The CDR3 nucleotides read TGTGCCAGCGGGGGACAGGGTAGGAATGAGCAGTTCTTC.

About this clonotype itself: This may arise from a read error, as a much more abundant clone is one base away. The genes are TRBV5-1 and TRBJ2-7, with 9 positions matching TRBD2. Germline assignment: CDR1 SGHRS and CDR2 YFSETQ. The CDR3 is 15 amino acids. Written as DNA, the CDR3 is TGCACCAGCAGCCCGCACGCGGGGGGGGCGGGCGAGCAGTACTTC. Protein sequence: CTSSPHAGGAGEQYF.

In its sample, this clonotype was seen many times. The gene calls are TRBV29-1 and TRBJ2-6; D might be TRBD1 (6 bases). The CDR3 runs to 14 residues. Germline values: CDR1 SQVTM, CDR2 ANQGSEA. Trimming pared 6 bases from V and 1 base from J, leaving 10 bases between. The CDR3 loop reads CSVPQGSGANVLTF. CDR3 coding DNA: TGCAGCGTCCCCCAGGGGTCTGGGGCCAACGTCCTGACTTTC.

This clonotype was detected only a few times. This rearrangement joins TRBV20-1 to TRBJ2-1, with D uncertain. V lost 2 bases to trimming and J lost 5 bases, with 13 bases between them. This CDR3 has 14 amino acids. Looked up from germline, CDR1 is DFQATT and CDR2 is SNEGSKA (reference sequence). The CDR3 DNA reads TGCAGTGCTAGATACATCCCCGCCAACAATGAGCAGTTCTTC. It yields the protein CSARYIPANNEQFF.

V usage is TRBV19 and J usage is TRBJ1-5, with a weak D call TRBD1 (5 bases). The CDR3 runs to 15 residues. Trimming cost V 5 bases and J 4 bases, with 15 bases left between them. Germline loops: CDR1 LNHDA, CDR2 SQIVND (reference sequence). The CDR3 DNA reads as TGTGCCAGTAGTGCACCGGGACTACCTAATCAGCCCCAGCATTTT. Protein sequence: CASSAPGLPNQPQHF.

There are many counts of this clonotype. The chain uses TRBV20-1 and TRBJ1-5; possible D gene TRBD1, 5 bases. CDR3 size: 14 residues. Germline V gene sequence: CDR1 DFQATT, CDR2 SNEGSKA (reference sequence). V was trimmed by 7 bases and J by 5 bases, leaving 18 bases between them. The CDR3 protein is CSVVVPGSYQPQHF. Here the CDR3 DNA reads TGCAGTGTCGTGGTACCAGGGAGCTATCAGCCCCAGCATTTT.